This TCR beta chain originates from a study of shared clonotypes between healthy human individuals (dated by TCRdb to 2018 to 2021). Regarding the complete study: The cohort comprised two women and a few men aged 18 to 49 years. For each donor, three plates each were used for CD4 naive and CD4 memory, two plates were used for CD8 naive, and one plate was used for CD8 memory. To estimate repertoire size and how much clonotype sharing occurs between individuals, the study deeply sequenced the blood TCR repertoires of five healthy adults. To increase sequencing depth and limit assay-specific biases, TCR repertoire library preparation and sequencing were carried out by different laboratories using diverse techniques. Between about 0.8 and 9 billion PBMCs per donor were obtained by leukapheresis. Results the study describes overall, beyond this receptor: Compared with non-shared clonotypes, clonotypes shared by all four sorted-subset donors had higher generation probabilities. Incomplete sequencing was indicated by rarefaction of sorted-subset datasets, despite the large sequencing depth. Because the study included only a small number of donors, the genetic and exposure-history diversity represented was limited. Based on pairwise subsampling, the degree of clonotype sharing among donors was expected to be affected by sequencing depth. Sampling was restricted to blood, and TCR repertoires in tissue are likely to differ from TCR repertoires in blood. Larger estimated clonotype richness was generally found for naive subsets than for memory subsets. Across a handful of donors, about 5.2% of naive CD4, roughly 3.4% of naive CD8, roughly 2.2% of memory CD4, and around 0.4% of memory CD8 clonotypes were shared.

The donors were healthy, HIV-negative adults with no recently reported acute infections or vaccinations. All donors were Caucasian adults living in Nashville, Tennessee, USA. CD4+ T cells were enriched through magnetic negative selection, after which naive cells were positively selected on CD45RA and the remaining negative fraction served as the memory subset. After blood collection by leukapheresis, PBMCs were isolated using Ficoll-Histopaque density gradient centrifugation and then cryopreserved in the vapor phase of liquid nitrogen. Purity and quantity of every magnetically sorted T cell population were checked by analytical flow cytometry. Genomic DNA was isolated from each sorted fraction and quantified by UV absorbance on a Nanodrop 2000c. V was cut back by 1 base and J by 1 base, leaving a gap of 4 bases between them. The germline V gene (reference sequence) yields SGHAT for CDR1 and FQDESV for CDR2. Its CDR3 holds 13 amino acids, cysteine through phenylalanine. The CDR3 DNA has 39 bases and is translated from base 1.

This clone was seen a few times. This receptor's antigen is unknown. The sample holds no much larger clone one base away, and base qualities are not on file. Using the deep immunoSEQ assay, TCR CDR3 regions were amplified from genomic DNA by multiplex PCR. Extracted genomic DNA from each cell subset was distributed evenly across all wells of several immunoSEQ 96-well plates, and each plate was treated as a replicate. For sorted subsets, roughly 200 ng of genomic DNA, equivalent to 25,000 to 35,000 T cell genomes, went into each replicate PCR. Purified libraries were measured with a Qubit 3.0 fluorometer, size-checked on a Bioanalyzer 2100, and measured again with the KAPA Library Quantification kit. Every immunoSEQ 96-well plate was sequenced on a dedicated single-read 150-cycle Illumina NextSeq 550 flow cell. For the original study's pipeline: The immunoSEQ output contained only junctional sequences without quality scores, so filtering could not match that applied to full-length reads. To assign V/J genes and CDR3, sequences were annotated against IMGT germline references using PyIR, a Python wrapper for IgBLAST v1.9. Any read was removed if the V/J assignment was weak (E-value above 1e-6), the CDR3 was missing, or the read contained stop codons, out-of-frame junctions, or ambiguous translated residues. V3J clonotypes were defined as sequences sharing the same inferred V gene, J gene, and CDR3 amino acid sequence. Percentage overlap between repertoires was computed as shared unique clonotypes divided by the size of the smaller repertoire. Repertoire richness was assessed with RTK rarefaction, the Chao1 estimator, and Recon v2.1 estimates of unobserved clonotypes. OLGA was used to compute generation probabilities for all TCRbeta clonotypes that the gDNA method yielded from a few donors. As stored in TCRdb, this immuneACCESS dataset retains in-frame rearrangements with V and J assigned. A fraction of the clones does not appear; measured against another copy, unresolved V genes explain less than half of the discrepancy, and the remainder lacks a known reason. V and J calls and clone size come straight from that table; D and trimming were deduced from the DNA. The sample table shows 2 million to 3 million clones, and more than 85% are seen once. The ten biggest clones cover 0.35% to 0.45% of the sample.

The TCR sequence derives from a man aged 18 to 29 in good health. Some clones in this sample may be carry-over from other donors' samples. The sequenced sample was naive CD4+ T cells from PBMCs. The cell subset or site label, read with the paper, signifies: CD45RA+ positively selected. The chain is encoded by TRBV11-1 joined to TRBJ1-1, with the D segment identity uncertain. This receptor has the CDR3 CASSLVENTEAFF. In nucleotide form, the sequence is TGTGCCAGCAGCTTAGTTGAGAACACTGAAGCTTTCTTT.